This TCR beta chain was retrieved from a study of graft-versus-host responses after intestinal transplantation. About the study: Among the recipients, transplants were multivisceral, liver-intestinal, or isolated intestinal. Every recipient had anti-thymocyte globulin induction and about three years of tacrolimus plus steroids.

Notes on the study in general: GvH clones appeared in recipient marrow, some first in ileum or blood.

TCRdb's table, derived via immunoSEQ multiplex PCR, lists solely in-frame clones and lacks some. The sample carries about 100,000 clones, more than 85% recorded once. Regarding this clone: Its antigen is not identified.

The germline V gene has CDR1 SGHTA and CDR2 FQGTGA. The V segment lost 2 bases and the J segment 8 bases; nucleotides outside the gene matches: 6. This CDR3 comprises 14 residues. The receptor was derived from a human donor who was the organ donor for an intestinal transplant. The chain combines TRBV7-3 with TRBJ1-5, with 7 bases aligning to TRBD1. Source: unstimulated CD4+ T cells sorted from spleen or lymph node cells, taken before transplant. Written as DNA, the CDR3 is TGTGCCAGCAGCTTAGCGGGGACAGCAGAGCCCCAGCATTTT. Protein product: CASSLAGTAEPQHF.